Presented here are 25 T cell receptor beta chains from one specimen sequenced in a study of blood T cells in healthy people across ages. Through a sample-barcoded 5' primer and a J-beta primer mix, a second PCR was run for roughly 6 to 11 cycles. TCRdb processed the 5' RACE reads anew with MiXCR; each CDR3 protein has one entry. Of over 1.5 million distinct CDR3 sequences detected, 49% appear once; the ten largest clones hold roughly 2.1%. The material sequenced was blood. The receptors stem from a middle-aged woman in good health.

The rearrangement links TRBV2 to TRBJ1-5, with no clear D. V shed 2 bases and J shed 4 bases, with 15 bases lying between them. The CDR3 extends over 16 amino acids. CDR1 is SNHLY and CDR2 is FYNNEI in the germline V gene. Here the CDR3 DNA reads TGTGCCAGCAGTGAACCCCCCTTGACACTAAATCAGCCCCAGCATTTT. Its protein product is CASSEPPLTLNQPQHF.

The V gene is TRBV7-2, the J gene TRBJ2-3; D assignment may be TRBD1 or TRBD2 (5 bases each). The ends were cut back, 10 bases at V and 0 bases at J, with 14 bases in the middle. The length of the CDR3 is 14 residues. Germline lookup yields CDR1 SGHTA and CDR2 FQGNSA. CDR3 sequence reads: CATRDPTSTDTQYF. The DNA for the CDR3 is TGTGCCACCCGGGACCCAACGAGCACAGATACGCAGTATTTT.

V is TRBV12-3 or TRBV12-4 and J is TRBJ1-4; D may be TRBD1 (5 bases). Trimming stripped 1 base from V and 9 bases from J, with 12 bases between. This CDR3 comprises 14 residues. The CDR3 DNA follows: TGTGCCAGCAGTTTAGGGGGCGCAGATAAAAAACTGTTTTTT. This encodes CASSLGGADKKLFF.

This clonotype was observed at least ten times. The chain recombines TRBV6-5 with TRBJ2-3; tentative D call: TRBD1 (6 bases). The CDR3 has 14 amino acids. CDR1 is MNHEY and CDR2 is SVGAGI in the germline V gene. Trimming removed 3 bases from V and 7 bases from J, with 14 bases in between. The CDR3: CASSYGGEVYTQYF. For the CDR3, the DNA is TGTGCCAGCAGTTATGGGGGCGAGGTTTATACGCAGTATTTT.

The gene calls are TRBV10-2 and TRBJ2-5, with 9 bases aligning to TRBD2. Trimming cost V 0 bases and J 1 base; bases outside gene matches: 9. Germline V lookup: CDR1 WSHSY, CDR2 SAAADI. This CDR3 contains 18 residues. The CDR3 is CASSESLLAGNPQETQYF. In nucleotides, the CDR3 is TGCGCCAGCAGTGAGTCCTTGCTAGCGGGGAACCCCCAAGAGACCCAGTACTTC.

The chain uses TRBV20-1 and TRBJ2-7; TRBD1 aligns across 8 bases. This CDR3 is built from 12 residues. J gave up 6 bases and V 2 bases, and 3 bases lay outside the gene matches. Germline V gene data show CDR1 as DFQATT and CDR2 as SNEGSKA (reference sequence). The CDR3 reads CSARQGAGEQYF. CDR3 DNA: TGCAGTGCTAGACAGGGGGCGGGCGAGCAGTACTTC.

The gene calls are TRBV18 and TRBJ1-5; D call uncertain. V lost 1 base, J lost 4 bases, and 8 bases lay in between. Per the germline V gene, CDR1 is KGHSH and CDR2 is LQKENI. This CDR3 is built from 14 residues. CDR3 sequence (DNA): TGTGCCAGCTCACCACAACGGAATAATCAGCCCCAGCATTTT. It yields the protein CASSPQRNNQPQHF.

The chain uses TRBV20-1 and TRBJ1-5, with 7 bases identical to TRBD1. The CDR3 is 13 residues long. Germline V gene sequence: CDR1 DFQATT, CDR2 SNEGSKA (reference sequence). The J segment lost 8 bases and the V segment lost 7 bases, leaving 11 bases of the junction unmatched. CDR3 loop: CSVWDRPGEPQHF. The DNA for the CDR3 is TGCAGTGTGTGGGACAGACCAGGCGAGCCCCAGCATTTT.

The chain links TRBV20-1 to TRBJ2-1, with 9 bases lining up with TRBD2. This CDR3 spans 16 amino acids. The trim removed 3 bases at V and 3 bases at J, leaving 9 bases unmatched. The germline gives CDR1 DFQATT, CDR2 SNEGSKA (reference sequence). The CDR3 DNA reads TGCAGTGCTAGTGGCAAGCGGGGGGCCCACTACAATGAGCAGTTCTTC. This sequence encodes CSASGKRGAHYNEQFF.

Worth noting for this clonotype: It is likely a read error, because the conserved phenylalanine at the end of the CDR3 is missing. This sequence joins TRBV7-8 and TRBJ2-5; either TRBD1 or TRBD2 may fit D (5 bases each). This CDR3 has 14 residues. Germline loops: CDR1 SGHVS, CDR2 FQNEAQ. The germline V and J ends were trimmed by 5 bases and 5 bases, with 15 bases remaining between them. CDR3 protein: CASSLGWGLETQYV. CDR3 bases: TGTGCCAGCAGCCTGGGGTGGGGGTTGGAGACCCAGTACGTC.

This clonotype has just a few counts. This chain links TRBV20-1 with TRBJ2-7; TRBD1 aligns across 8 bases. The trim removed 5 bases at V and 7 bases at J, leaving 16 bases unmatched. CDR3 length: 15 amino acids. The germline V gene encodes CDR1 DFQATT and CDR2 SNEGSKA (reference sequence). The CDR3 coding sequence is TGCAGTGCTTACACGACAGGGGCTCCCTATGGGGAGCAGTACTTC. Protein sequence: CSAYTTGAPYGEQYF.

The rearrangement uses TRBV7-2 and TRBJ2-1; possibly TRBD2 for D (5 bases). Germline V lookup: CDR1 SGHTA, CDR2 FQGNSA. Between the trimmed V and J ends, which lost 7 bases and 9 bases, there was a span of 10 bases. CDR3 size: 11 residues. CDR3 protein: CASTQEGEQFF. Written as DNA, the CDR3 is TGTGCCAGCACCCAAGAGGGTGAGCAGTTCTTC.

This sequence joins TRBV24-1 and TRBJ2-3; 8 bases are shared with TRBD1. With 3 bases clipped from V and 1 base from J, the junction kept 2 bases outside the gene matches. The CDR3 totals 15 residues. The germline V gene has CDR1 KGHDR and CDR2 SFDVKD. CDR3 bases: TGTGCCACCAGTGATCAGGACAGGGGCACAGATACGCAGTATTTT. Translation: CATSDQDRGTDTQYF.

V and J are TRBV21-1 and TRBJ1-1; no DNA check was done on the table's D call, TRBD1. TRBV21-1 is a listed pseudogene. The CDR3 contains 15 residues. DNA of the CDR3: TGTGCCAGCAGCAAAGGGTGGGTGGGGGACACTGAAGCTTTCTTT. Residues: CASSKGWVGDTEAFF.

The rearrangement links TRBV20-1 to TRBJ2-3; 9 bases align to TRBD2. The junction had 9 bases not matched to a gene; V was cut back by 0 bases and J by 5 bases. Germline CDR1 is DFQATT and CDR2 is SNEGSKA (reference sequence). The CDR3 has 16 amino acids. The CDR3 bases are TGCAGTGCTAGAGAGGTAGTAGCGGGGGTCGGAGATACGCAGTATTTT. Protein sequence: CSAREVVAGVGDTQYF.

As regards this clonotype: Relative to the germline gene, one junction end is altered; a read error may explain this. CDR3 protein: CASSPGQRGSALHF. The CDR3 nucleotides are TGTGCCAGCAGCCCCGGACAGAGGGGTTCAGCCCTCCACTTT. This chain joins TRBV7-2 and TRBJ1-6; possible D gene TRBD1, 6 bases. CDR3 length: 14 residues. Germline-derived CDR1 and CDR2 are SGHTA and FQGNSA.

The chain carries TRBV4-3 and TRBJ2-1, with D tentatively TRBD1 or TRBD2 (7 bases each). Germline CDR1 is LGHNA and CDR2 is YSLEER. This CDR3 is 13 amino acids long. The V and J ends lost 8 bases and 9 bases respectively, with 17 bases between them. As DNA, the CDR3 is TGCGCCAGCGGGACAGCGGGGAGGAGTGAGCAGTTCTTC. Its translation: CASGTAGRSEQFF.

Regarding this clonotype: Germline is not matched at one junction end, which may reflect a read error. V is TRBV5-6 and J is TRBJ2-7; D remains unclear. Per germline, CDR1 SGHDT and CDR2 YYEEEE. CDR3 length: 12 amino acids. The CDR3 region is CTSSLDGYEQYF. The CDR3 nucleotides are TGTACCAGCAGCTTGGATGGGTACGAGCAGTACTTC.

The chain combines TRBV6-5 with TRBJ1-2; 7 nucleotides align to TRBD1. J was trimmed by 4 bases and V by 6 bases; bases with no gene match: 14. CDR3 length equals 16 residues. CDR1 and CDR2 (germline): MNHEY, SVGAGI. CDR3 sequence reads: CASSRSSGTVFYGYTF. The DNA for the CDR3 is TGTGCCAGCAGCCGTTCATCCGGGACAGTATTCTATGGCTACACCTTC.

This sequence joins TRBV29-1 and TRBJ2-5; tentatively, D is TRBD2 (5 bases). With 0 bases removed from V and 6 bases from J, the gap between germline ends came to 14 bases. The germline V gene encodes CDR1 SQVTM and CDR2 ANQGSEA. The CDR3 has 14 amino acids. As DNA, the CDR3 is TGCAGCGTTGAAGATCCCTACACCGGGAAGACCCAGTACTTC. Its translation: CSVEDPYTGKTQYF.

Here the CDR3 DNA reads TGTGCCAGCAGTCGGACAGGGGAGTCAGCTTTCTTT. Translation gives CASSRTGESAFF. The V gene is TRBV12-3 or TRBV12-4, the J gene TRBJ1-1; 9 bases agree with TRBD1. The CDR3 contains 12 residues. V shed 5 bases, J shed 10 bases, and the junction held 5 bases outside the gene matches.

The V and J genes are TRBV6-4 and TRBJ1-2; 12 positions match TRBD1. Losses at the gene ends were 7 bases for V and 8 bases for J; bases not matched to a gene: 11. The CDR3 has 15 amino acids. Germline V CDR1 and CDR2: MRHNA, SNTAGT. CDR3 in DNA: TGTGCCAGCAAGGGACAGGGGGCACCCGGCGGAGGCTACACCTTC. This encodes CASKGQGAPGGGYTF.

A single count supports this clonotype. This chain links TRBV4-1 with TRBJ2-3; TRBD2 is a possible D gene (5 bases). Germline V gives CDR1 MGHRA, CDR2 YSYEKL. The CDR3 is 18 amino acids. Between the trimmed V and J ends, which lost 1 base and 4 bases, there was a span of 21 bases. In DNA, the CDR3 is TGCGCCAGCAGCCAAGGTTTCCTGGACGGGGTAGTTCCAGATACGCAGTATTTT. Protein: CASSQGFLDGVVPDTQYF.

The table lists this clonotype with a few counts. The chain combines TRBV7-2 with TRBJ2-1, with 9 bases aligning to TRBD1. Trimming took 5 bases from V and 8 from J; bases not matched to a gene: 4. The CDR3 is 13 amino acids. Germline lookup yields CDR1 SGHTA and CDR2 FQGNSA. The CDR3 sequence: CASSRQGGDEQFF. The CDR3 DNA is TGTGCCAGCAGCAGACAGGGGGGGGATGAGCAGTTCTTC.

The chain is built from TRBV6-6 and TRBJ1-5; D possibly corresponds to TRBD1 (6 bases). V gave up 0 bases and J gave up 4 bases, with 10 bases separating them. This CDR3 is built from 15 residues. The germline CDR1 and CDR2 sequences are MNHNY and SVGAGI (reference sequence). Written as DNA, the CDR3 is TGTGCCAGCAGTTACTCCCGGGGGGCGAATCAGCCCCAGCATTTT. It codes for CASSYSRGANQPQHF.